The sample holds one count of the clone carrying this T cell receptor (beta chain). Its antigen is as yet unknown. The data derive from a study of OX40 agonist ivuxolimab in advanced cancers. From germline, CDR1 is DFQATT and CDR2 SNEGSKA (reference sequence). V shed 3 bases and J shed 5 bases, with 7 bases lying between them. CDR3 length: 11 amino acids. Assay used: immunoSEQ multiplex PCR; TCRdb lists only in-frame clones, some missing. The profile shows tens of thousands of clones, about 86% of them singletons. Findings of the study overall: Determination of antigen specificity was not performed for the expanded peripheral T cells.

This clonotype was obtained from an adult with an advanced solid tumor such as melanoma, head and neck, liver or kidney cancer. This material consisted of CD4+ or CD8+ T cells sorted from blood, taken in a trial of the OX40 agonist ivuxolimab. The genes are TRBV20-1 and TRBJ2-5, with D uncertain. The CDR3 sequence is CSASFRETQYF. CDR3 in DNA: TGCAGTGCTAGCTTTCGGGAGACCCAGTACTTC.